This is a list of T cell receptor beta chains from one sample in a study of OX40 agonist ivuxolimab in advanced cancers. Sequencing was performed with immunoSEQ multiplex PCR; in TCRdb, only in-frame clones are kept and a portion is missing. The table records roughly 50,000 clones, around 88% of them present only once. Sequences were derived from CD4+ or CD8+ T cells sorted from blood, sampled in a trial of the OX40 agonist ivuxolimab. The receptors come from an adult with an advanced solid tumor such as melanoma, head and neck, liver or kidney cancer. Each CDR3 is given with its conserved first and last residue. The D gene is left open where the match is weak. The size of a clone is reported for some rows only, either as once, few or many, or as a class for expanded clones.

j_call	d_call	clone_size	v_call	cdr3_nt	cdr3_aa
TRBJ2-7	.	.	TRBV6-5	TGTGCCAGCAGTTACGGGGTTGGAAGGGAGCAGTACTTC	CASSYGVGREQYF
TRBJ2-2	.	few	TRBV5-8	TGTGCCAGCAGCTTAGGCGGAGCCGGGGAGCTGTTTTTT	CASSLGGAGELFF
TRBJ2-3	TRBD1	.	TRBV6-5	TGTGCCAGCAGAATTATGACAGGGGTCACAGATACGCAGTATTTT	CASRIMTGVTDTQYF
TRBJ1-2	.	.	TRBV19	TGTGCCAGTATGGGGGAGAACTATGGCTACACCTTC	CASMGENYGYTF
TRBJ2-5	.	.	TRBV2	TGTGCCAGCAGTGAAGATCAAGAGACCCAGTACTTC	CASSEDQETQYF
TRBJ2-7	.	.	TRBV27	TGTGCCAGCTCCGCCCCAAACTCCTACGAGCAGTACTTC	CASSAPNSYEQYF
TRBJ2-2	.	once	TRBV7-3	TGTGCCAGCAGCTTACCGGACACCGGGGAGCTGTTTTTT	CASSLPDTGELFF
TRBJ1-6	.	.	TRBV19	TGTGCCAGTACCAACGGCCTGCCCGCCAATTCACCCCTCCACTTT	CASTNGLPANSPLHF
TRBJ1-1	.	.	TRBV19	TGTGCCAGTAGCATCGGACAGATGAACACTGAAGCTTTCTTT	CASSIGQMNTEAFF
TRBJ1-1	.	.	TRBV7-9	TGTGCCAGCAGCGGACTTATGAACACTGAAGCTTTCTTT	CASSGLMNTEAFF
TRBJ2-2	.	.	TRBV29-1	TGCAGCGTTCCGGAGGGGGCCGGGGAGCTGTTTTTT	CSVPEGAGELFF
TRBJ1-5	.	once	TRBV6-6	TGTGCCAGCCAGGGAGGGGGAAGCAATCAGCCCCAGCATTTT	CASQGGGSNQPQHF
TRBJ2-2	.	.	TRBV27	TGTGCCAGCAGCCCAACAGGGTCCCAAGCGGACACCGGGGAGCTGTTTTTT	CASSPTGSQADTGELFF
TRBJ1-5	.	few	TRBV27	TGTGCCAGCGGACAGCCCCAGCATTTT	CASGQPQHF
TRBJ2-7	.	.	TRBV28	TGTGCCAGCAGTCCTATCTGGACCGGCGACTACGAGCAGTACTTC	CASSPIWTGDYEQYF
TRBJ2-7	.	.	TRBV7-2	TGTGCCAGCAGCGCGTTGGCTAGCGACCTGTCCTACGAGCAGTACTTC	CASSALASDLSYEQYF
TRBJ2-5	TRBD2	.	TRBV9	TGTGCCAGCAGCCCGGAGGCGGGAGGAGGGGAGACCCAGTACTTC	CASSPEAGGGETQYF
TRBJ2-7	.	.	TRBV11-2	TGTGCCAGCAGCCAAGATTCCTACGAGCAGTACTTC	CASSQDSYEQYF
TRBJ2-1	TRBD2	.	TRBV27	TGTGCCAGCAGTATCCTTCTAGCGGGAGGGCCAATGAACAATGAGCAGTTCTTC	CASSILLAGGPMNNEQFF
TRBJ2-7	TRBD1	.	TRBV5-6	TGTGCCAGCAGCCCAAAAGAGGGACAGGGTATCAACGAGCAGTACTTC	CASSPKEGQGINEQYF
TRBJ2-3	TRBD2	.	TRBV2	TGTGCCAGCACTCTAGCGGGAGGGACAGATACGCAGTATTTT	CASTLAGGTDTQYF
TRBJ1-5	.	.	TRBV7-9	TGTGCCAGCAGCTCCGGAGGTAGCAATCAGCCCCAGCATTTT	CASSSGGSNQPQHF
TRBJ2-1	.	once	TRBV6-5	TGTGCCAGCAGAGCAGGGAGCTCCTACAATGAGCAGTTCTTC	CASRAGSSYNEQFF
TRBJ1-1	.	few	TRBV2	TGTGCCAGCAGTGAGGACAGTATGAACACTGAAGCTTTCTTT	CASSEDSMNTEAFF
TRBJ2-5	TRBD1	.	TRBV19	TGTGCCAGTAGTTCCGGGACAGGGGGTGAAGAGACCCAGTACTTC	CASSSGTGGEETQYF
TRBJ1-5	.	.	TRBV6-6	TGTGCCAGCAGTTTAGACAGTTCGGCCCAGCATTTT	CASSLDSSAQHF
TRBJ2-1	.	.	TRBV11-3	TGTGCCAGCAGCCCCGACGGAAGCTCCTACAATGAGCAGTTCTTC	CASSPDGSSYNEQFF
TRBJ2-2	.	.	TRBV28	TGTGCCAGCAGTTTACAACAGCCTAACACCGGGGAGCTGTTTTTT	CASSLQQPNTGELFF
TRBJ1-5	.	.	TRBV9	TGTGCCAGCAGCGTAGCCAGCAATCAGCCCCAGCATTTT	CASSVASNQPQHF
TRBJ2-5	.	.	TRBV4-1	TGCGCCAGCACTCAGGGGGGCCCGGAGGAGACCCAGTACTTC	CASTQGGPEETQYF
TRBJ2-2	TRBD2	once	TRBV7-6	TGTGCCAGCAGTTCTTATACTAGCGGGGGGGCCAGCGCCGGGGAGCTGTTTTTT	CASSSYTSGGASAGELFF
TRBJ2-1	.	.	TRBV5-4	TGTGCCAGCAGCTTGGATCAGGGGAGCTCCTACAATGAGCAGTTCTTC	CASSLDQGSSYNEQFF
TRBJ2-3	TRBD2	once	TRBV5-1	TGCGCCAGCCGCCCCTTTAGCGGGGAGACAGATACGCAGTATTTT	CASRPFSGETDTQYF
TRBJ2-1	TRBD2	.	TRBV29-1	TGCAGCGTAACCGGGACTAGCGGGCTTCGCAATGAGCAGTTCTTC	CSVTGTSGLRNEQFF